The rows below give T cell receptor beta chains drawn from one sample of a study of blood T cell repertoires in COVID-19. Generated by immunoSEQ multiplex PCR, the TCRdb table keeps only in-frame clones and is missing some. The repertoire includes approximately 51,000 clones, 75% to 95% of them detected once, and 6.4% sits in the top ten. Sequences were obtained from peripheral blood. The source is a man in his 70s with active COVID-19. CDR3s include the opening cysteine and the closing phenylalanine or tryptophan. A D gene is named only where the DNA matches it firmly. Clone size is not always given. Where it is, it says once, few, many or a class for expanded clones.

d_call	cdr3_length	v_call	clone_size	j_call	cdr3_aa	cdr3_nt
-	18	TRBV30	once	TRBJ1-3	CAWSIILSTGLSGNTIYF	TGTGCCTGGAGTATTATCCTTTCTACTGGGCTCTCTGGAAACACCATATATTTT
-	13	TRBV7-9	-	TRBJ2-7	CASSLGLSDEQYF	TGTGCCAGCAGCTTAGGACTTAGCGACGAGCAGTACTTC
-	15	TRBV6-5	-	TRBJ1-2	CASSYGPAANYGYTF	TGTGCCAGCAGTTACGGGCCGGCTGCGAACTATGGCTACACCTTC
TRBD2	15	TRBV28	-	TRBJ2-2	CASSLGGWNTGELFF	TGTGCCAGCAGTTTGGGGGGGTGGAACACCGGGGAGCTGTTTTTT
-	18	TRBV21-1	-	TRBJ1-5	CASRRSPVGDRANQPQHF	TGTGCCAGCAGACGATCCCCCGTCGGGGACAGGGCCAATCAGCCCCAGCATTTT
-	14	TRBV5-1	-	TRBJ2-5	CASSRRGSQETQYF	TGCGCCAGCAGCCGGAGAGGGAGCCAAGAGACCCAGTACTTC
-	12	TRBV29-1	-	TRBJ1-2	CSVGDLQGLGTF	TGCAGCGTCGGAGACCTACAGGGCTTGGGGACCTTC
-	14	TRBV19	-	TRBJ1-2	CASSPYSANYGYTF	TGTGCCAGTAGTCCTTATTCCGCGAACTATGGCTACACCTTC
TRBD1	15	TRBV5-1	once	TRBJ1-6	CASSLEGADNSPLHF	TGCGCCAGCAGCTTGGAGGGGGCTGATAATTCACCCCTCCACTTT
-	14	TRBV28	-	TRBJ1-4	CASSSPATNEKLFF	TGTGCCAGCAGTTCTCCTGCAACTAATGAAAAACTGTTTTTT
TRBD1	14	TRBV5-4	-	TRBJ1-2	CAGGMTGGNYGYTF	TGTGCCGGAGGGATGACAGGGGGAAACTATGGCTACACCTTC
-	12	TRBV6-5	-	TRBJ1-2	CASSYAGYGYTF	TGTGCCAGCAGTTACGCGGGGTATGGCTACACCTTC
TRBD1	14	TRBV10-2	-	TRBJ2-3	CASRETGSTDTQYF	TGCGCCAGCAGAGAGACAGGGAGCACAGATACGCAGTATTTT
TRBD1	15	TRBV6-5	-	TRBJ1-6	CASTLSDRGNSPLHF	TGTGCCAGCACCCTCTCGGACAGGGGGAATTCACCCCTCCACTTT
TRBD1	14	TRBV3-1/TRBV3-2	-	TRBJ1-1	CASSLGQLNTEAFF	TGTGCCAGCAGCCTGGGACAGCTGAACACTGAAGCTTTCTTT
-	11	TRBV5-1	-	TRBJ2-1	CASRRQNEQFF	TGCGCCAGCAGAAGACAAAACGAGCAGTTCTTC
-	13	TRBV12-3/TRBV12-4	-	TRBJ2-3	CASSLTGTDTQYF	TGTGCCAGCAGTTTAACAGGGACAGATACGCAGTATTTT
TRBD1	17	TRBV7-7	-	TRBJ2-2	CASSPGTGAGDTGELFF	TGTGCTAGCAGCCCCGGGACAGGGGCCGGAGACACCGGGGAGCTGTTTTTT
-	13	TRBV2	few	TRBJ1-5	CASIYGPNQPQHF	TGTGCCAGCATTTATGGCCCAAATCAGCCCCAGCATTTT
TRBD2	14	TRBV30	once	TRBJ2-1	CASRTSGAYNEQFF	TGTGCCTCCCGGACTAGCGGAGCTTACAATGAGCAGTTCTTC
TRBD2	14	TRBV3-1/TRBV3-2	-	TRBJ2-5	CASRFPGTKETQYF	TGTGCCAGCAGGTTTCCGGGGACTAAAGAGACCCAGTACTTC
-	14	TRBV30	once	TRBJ2-1	CAWSGDREDNEQFF	TGTGCCTGGAGTGGGGATAGGGAGGACAATGAGCAGTTCTTC
TRBD2	16	TRBV3-1/TRBV3-2	-	TRBJ2-2	CASSHGTSGGARELFF	TGTGCCAGCAGCCATGGGACTAGCGGGGGGGCCAGGGAGCTGTTTTTT
-	12	TRBV28	once	TRBJ1-6	CASSFPRSPLHF	TGTGCCAGCAGTTTCCCTCGTTCACCCCTCCACTTT
TRBD2	16	TRBV7-2	-	TRBJ2-3	CASSYLAGGRADTQYF	TGTGCCAGCAGCTACCTAGCGGGGGGGCGGGCAGATACGCAGTATTTT
-	14	TRBV24-1	-	TRBJ2-2	CATRPGANTGELFF	TGTGCCACCCGTCCCGGGGCGAACACCGGGGAGCTGTTTTTT
-	13	TRBV6-5	-	TRBJ1-2	CASSLRGHYGYTF	TGTGCCAGCAGTCTCAGGGGCCACTATGGCTACACCTTC
TRBD1	16	TRBV2	-	TRBJ1-1	CASSEKGPGGMSEAFF	TGTGCCAGCAGTGAAAAGGGGCCAGGGGGAATGTCTGAAGCTTTCTTT
TRBD2	17	TRBV18	-	TRBJ2-2	CASSPRLAGLTSGELFF	TGTGCCAGCTCACCGCGACTAGCGGGCCTAACAAGCGGGGAGCTGTTTTTT
-	12	TRBV7-8	-	TRBJ2-1	CASSSLRGEQFF	TGTGCCAGCAGCTCCCTCCGCGGAGAGCAGTTCTTC
-	16	TRBV3-1/TRBV3-2	-	TRBJ2-5	CASSQGYPTIVETQYF	TGTGCCAGCAGCCAAGGTTACCCCACAATTGTGGAGACCCAGTACTTC
TRBD1	14	TRBV14	-	TRBJ1-4	CASSRGTGFSSLFF	TGTGCCAGCAGCCGAGGGACAGGGTTTTCTAGTCTGTTTTTT
TRBD2	15	TRBV7-7	once	TRBJ2-5	CASSIGLAGGETQYF	TGTGCTAGCAGCATAGGACTAGCGGGGGGAGAGACCCAGTACTTC
TRBD2	14	TRBV29-1	-	TRBJ2-5	CSVVLSGGGETQYF	TGCAGCGTTGTACTTAGCGGGGGAGGGGAGACCCAGTACTTC
-	12	TRBV7-9	-	TRBJ1-2	CASSPQEDGYTF	TGTGCCAGCAGCCCCCAGGAAGATGGCTACACCTTC
-	15	TRBV2	-	TRBJ1-1	CASGPGHLNGAEAFF	TGTGCCAGCGGTCCGGGACACCTCAATGGAGCTGAAGCTTTCTTT
TRBD1	14	TRBV10-3	once	TRBJ2-1	CAIRGQGARNEQFF	TGTGCCATCAGGGGACAGGGGGCGAGAAATGAGCAGTTCTTC
-	17	TRBV4-1	-	TRBJ1-6	CASSQESRATYNSPLHF	TGCGCCAGCAGCCAAGAGTCGAGAGCCACCTATAATTCACCCCTCCACTTT
-	15	TRBV5-1	-	TRBJ2-1	CASSLAAGSYNEQFF	TGCGCCAGCAGCTTGGCCGCGGGTTCCTACAATGAGCAGTTCTTC
TRBD1	15	TRBV11-2	-	TRBJ2-5	CASSLGQGLWETQYF	TGTGCCAGCAGCTTAGGACAGGGGTTGTGGGAGACCCAGTACTTC
TRBD1	14	TRBV28	-	TRBJ1-3	CASKGTGGGNTIYF	TGTGCCAGCAAGGGGACAGGGGGTGGAAACACCATATATTTT
-	13	TRBV28	-	TRBJ2-7	CASRDTGQNEQYF	TGTGCCAGCAGGGACACAGGGCAAAACGAGCAGTACTTC
TRBD1	13	TRBV5-6	-	TRBJ2-7	CASNQGVMNEQYF	TGTGCCAGCAACCAGGGGGTGATGAACGAGCAGTACTTC
-	15	TRBV14	-	TRBJ1-2	CASSPGASVGYGYTF	TGTGCCAGCAGCCCTGGGGCATCTGTAGGATATGGCTACACCTTC
-	14	TRBV6-5	-	TRBJ2-3	CASSYGAGGDTQYF	TGTGCCAGCAGTTACGGGGCCGGCGGAGATACGCAGTATTTT
TRBD2	17	TRBV3-1/TRBV3-2	-	TRBJ2-7	CASSFTSGETSLYEQYF	TGTGCCAGCAGCTTCACTAGCGGGGAGACTTCTTTATACGAGCAGTACTTC
TRBD1	13	TRBV7-9	-	TRBJ2-3	CATDRDSTDTQYF	TGTGCCACAGACAGGGATAGCACAGATACGCAGTATTTT
TRBD1	17	TRBV7-9	-	TRBJ2-6	CASSLGTGVGGANVLTF	TGTGCCAGCAGCTTAGGGACAGGGGTAGGCGGGGCCAACGTCCTGACTTTC
TRBD2	16	TRBV5-6	-	TRBJ2-2	CASSRRGNGGTGELFF	TGTGCCAGCAGCCGGCGGGGGAATGGAGGCACCGGGGAGCTGTTTTTT
TRBD1	14	TRBV3-1/TRBV3-2	-	TRBJ2-7	CASSLGQASYEQYF	TGTGCCAGCAGCCTGGGACAGGCCTCCTACGAGCAGTACTTC
TRBD1	14	TRBV11-2	few	TRBJ2-7	CASSLRDSSYEQYF	TGTGCCAGCAGCTTAAGGGACAGCTCCTACGAGCAGTACTTC